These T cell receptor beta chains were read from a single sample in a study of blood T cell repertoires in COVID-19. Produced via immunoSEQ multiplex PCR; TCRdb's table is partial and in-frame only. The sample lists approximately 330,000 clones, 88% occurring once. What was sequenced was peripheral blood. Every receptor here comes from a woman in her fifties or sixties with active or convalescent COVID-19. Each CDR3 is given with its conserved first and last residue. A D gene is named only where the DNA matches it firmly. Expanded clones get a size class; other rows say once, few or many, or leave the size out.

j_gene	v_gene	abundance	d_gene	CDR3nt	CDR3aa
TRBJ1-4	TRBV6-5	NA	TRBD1	TGTGCCAGTGGGACAGGGGGCTTGGAAAAACTGTTTTTT	CASGTGGLEKLFF
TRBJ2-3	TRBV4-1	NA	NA	TGCGCCAGCAGCCAGGTCCCAGCAGATACGCAGTATTTT	CASSQVPADTQYF
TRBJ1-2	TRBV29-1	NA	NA	TGCAGCGTTGAGAGGACGGGAGAACCGTATGGCTACACCTTC	CSVERTGEPYGYTF
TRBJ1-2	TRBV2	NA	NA	TGTGCCAGCAGTGTGAGGCCAGGGGAAGGCTACACCTTC	CASSVRPGEGYTF
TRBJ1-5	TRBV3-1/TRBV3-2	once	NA	TGTGCCAGCAGCCAAGAGGGGCTAGATGGCAATCAGCCCCAGCATTTT	CASSQEGLDGNQPQHF
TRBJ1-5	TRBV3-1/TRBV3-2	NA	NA	TGTGCCAGCAGCCAGGGGCCATCATCAGGTCAGCCCCAGCATTTT	CASSQGPSSGQPQHF
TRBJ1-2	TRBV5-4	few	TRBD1	TGTGCCAGCAGCTCCGGACAGGGTACGTTCTATGGCTACACCTTC	CASSSGQGTFYGYTF
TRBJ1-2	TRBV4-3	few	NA	TGCGCCAGCAGCCAAGGGGCACCTGGGGGCGACGGTGGCTACACCTTC	CASSQGAPGGDGGYTF
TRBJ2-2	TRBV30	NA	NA	TGTGCCTGGAGTGACCACTTACAGGGGAACACCGGGGAGCTGTTTTTT	CAWSDHLQGNTGELFF
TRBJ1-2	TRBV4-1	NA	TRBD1	TGCGCCAGCAGCCTGGACAGGGATGAATATGGCTACACCTTC	CASSLDRDEYGYTF
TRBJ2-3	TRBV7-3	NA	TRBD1	TGTGCCAGCAGTTCGGGACAGGGCGTCCAGAGCACAGATACGCAGTATTTT	CASSSGQGVQSTDTQYF
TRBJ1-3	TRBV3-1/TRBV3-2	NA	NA	TGTGCCAGCAGCCAAGCGTCCGGAAACACCATATATTTT	CASSQASGNTIYF
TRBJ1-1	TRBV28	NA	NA	TGTGCCATCCTGCAGGGGAGGGCTGAAGCTTTCTTT	CAILQGRAEAFF
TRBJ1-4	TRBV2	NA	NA	TGTGCCAGCAGTGAAGCCGGGGGTGAAAAACTGTTTTTT	CASSEAGGEKLFF
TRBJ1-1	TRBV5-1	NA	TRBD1	TGCGCCAGCAGCGGGGGACAGCTGAACACTGAAGCTTTCTTT	CASSGGQLNTEAFF
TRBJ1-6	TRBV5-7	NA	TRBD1	TGTGCCAGCAGCTTGTGGGGACAGCCAAATTCACCCCTCCACTTT	CASSLWGQPNSPLHF
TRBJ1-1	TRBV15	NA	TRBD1	TGTGCCACCAGCAGAGATCGCCCTTCAGGGGGGATGGGTGAAGCTTTCTTT	CATSRDRPSGGMGEAFF
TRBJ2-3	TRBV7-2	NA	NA	TGTGCCAGCAGCCCTAGCATGGGCGGATACACAGATACGCAGTATTTT	CASSPSMGGYTDTQYF
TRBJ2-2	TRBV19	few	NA	TGTGCCAGTAGTATAGGAGCAGGCACCACCGGGGAGCTGTTTTTT	CASSIGAGTTGELFF
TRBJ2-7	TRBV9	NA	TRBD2	TGTGCCAGCAGCGTTGGACTAGCGGAGACCTACGAGCAGTACTTC	CASSVGLAETYEQYF
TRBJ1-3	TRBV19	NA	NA	TGTGCCAGTAGTATCGTCAGCTCTGGAAACACCATATATTTT	CASSIVSSGNTIYF
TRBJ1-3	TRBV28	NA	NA	TGTGCCAGCATAAACTCTGGAAACACCATATATTTT	CASINSGNTIYF
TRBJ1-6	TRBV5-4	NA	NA	TGTGCCAGCAGCTCTGGGGGGTATTCACCCCTCCACTTT	CASSSGGYSPLHF
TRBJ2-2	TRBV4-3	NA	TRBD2	TGCGCCAGCAGCAAAAGACTAGCGGGAGGGGCCGGGGAGCTGTTTTTT	CASSKRLAGGAGELFF
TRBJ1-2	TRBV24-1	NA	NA	TGTGCCACCAGTGGCCACAGGGTAGGTGAGGAAGCTAACTATGGCTACACCTTC	CATSGHRVGEEANYGYTF
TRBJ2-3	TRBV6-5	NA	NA	TGTGCCAGCAGTTACTCTGGTGCTAGTTATACAGATACGCAGTATTTT	CASSYSGASYTDTQYF